These 17 T cell receptor beta chains share one sample of origin, sequenced in a study of T cells in Graves' hyperthyroidism and ophthalmopathy (dated by TCRdb to between 2018 and 2021). Libraries came from multiplex PCR. For sequencing, an Illumina HiSeq 2000 was employed. The TCR beta CDR3 regions were amplified from the RNA transcripts. A first-round RT-PCR of the TCR CDR3 used the HTBI primer set with the Qiagen OneStep RT-PCR kit. The raw public reads went through TCRdb reprocessing: fastp at Q25, MiXCR clone calling, in-frame beta chains kept. Rows are unified per CDR3 protein, each entry keeping the most common DNA and genes. Present in this sample are fewer than 850,000 distinct CDR3 sequences, roughly a sixth of which were seen just once. The ten largest clones add up to around 15% of the sample. The sample taken for sequencing was blood. Every receptor here comes from a man over 45 with Graves' hyperthyroidism.

This clonotype turned up a few times. The rearrangement joins TRBV12-3 or TRBV12-4 to TRBJ1-2; 10 positions agree with TRBD1. Germline trimming cut 3 bases from V and 7 bases from J; bases unmatched to any gene: 5. This CDR3 has 14 residues. The CDR3 sequence: CASSLDRGKSGYTF. CDR3 bases: TGTGCCAGCAGTTTGGACAGGGGGAAGTCTGGCTACACCTTC.

A remark on this clonotype: One junction end disagrees with the germline gene, perhaps due to a read error. The V gene is TRBV10-3, the J gene TRBJ2-1; 9 bases map to TRBD2. Germline-derived CDR1 and CDR2 are ENHRY and SYGVKD. The CDR3 contains 14 residues. The CDR3 sequence is CTISVSGRYNEQFF. The CDR3 DNA reads as TGTACCATCAGTGTTAGCGGGAGATATAATGAGCAGTTCTTC.

V is TRBV28 and J is TRBJ2-7; D might be TRBD1 (5 bases). Trimming pared 5 bases from V and 3 bases from J, leaving 17 bases between. The CDR3 runs 15 residues. Germline V lookup: CDR1 MDHEN, CDR2 SYDVKM. The chain's CDR3 is CASSLGVGDNYEQYF. The CDR3 region has the DNA TGTGCCAGCAGTCTTGGGGTAGGGGATAACTACGAGCAGTACTTC. Based on the CDR3 plus reference TRBV28 and TRBJ2-7, the full variable domain is DVKVTQSSRYLVKRTGEKVFLECVQDMDHENMFWYRQDPGLGLRLIYFSYDVKMKEKGDIPEGYSVSREKKERFSLILESASTNQTSMYLCASSLGVGDNYEQYFGPGTRLTVT.

The V gene is TRBV3-1, the J gene TRBJ2-7; 7 nucleotides match TRBD2. In germline, CDR1 is LGHDT, CDR2 YNNKEL (reference sequence). V dropped 4 bases and J dropped 4; count of bases not matched to a gene: 7. This CDR3 spans 14 amino acids. The CDR3 is CASSPTSTHYEQYF. The CDR3 region has the DNA TGTGCCAGCAGCCCGACTAGCACACATTACGAGCAGTACTTC.

The chain is built from TRBV9 and TRBJ2-3; 9 positions match TRBD2. Germline V gene data show CDR1 as SGDLS and CDR2 as YYNGEE. The CDR3 runs to 18 residues. J was trimmed by 2 bases and V by 1 base; bases with no gene match: 11. The CDR3 DNA follows: TGTGCCAGCAGCGTAAACCGAAATAGCGGGAGCATCACAGATACGCAGTATTTT. As protein: CASSVNRNSGSITDTQYF.

This clonotype was detected many times. The gene calls are TRBV9 and TRBJ1-1; D is perhaps TRBD1 (5 bases). Trimming took 3 bases from V and 1 from J, leaving 10 bases between them. Germline V gene data show CDR1 as SGDLS and CDR2 as YYNGEE. The CDR3 has 14 amino acids. The CDR3 DNA follows: TGTGCCAGCAGCGGAACAACAGGGAACACTGAAGCTTTCTTT. This translates into CASSGTTGNTEAFF.

This clonotype has at least ten counts. This rearrangement joins TRBV2 to TRBJ1-4, with TRBD1 matching over 9 bases. CDR3 length: 14 amino acids. The V gene's germline CDR1 is SNHLY and CDR2 FYNNEI. V was clipped by 2 bases and J by 7 bases; unmatched bases: 2. The CDR3 loop is CASSEMDRGEKLFF. CDR3 sequence (DNA): TGTGCCAGCAGTGAAATGGACAGGGGTGAAAAACTGTTTTTT. The complete variable domain, with remaining parts taken from reference TRBV2 and TRBJ1-4, reads EPEVTQTPSHQVTQMGQEVILRCVPISNHLYFYWYRQILGQKVEFLVSFYNNEISEKSEIFDDQFSVERPDGSNFTLKIRSTKLEDSAMYFCASSEMDRGEKLFFGSGTQLSVL.

This clonotype appeared a few times. The rearrangement links TRBV14 to TRBJ2-2; D ambiguous. The CDR3 consists of 18 residues. V lost 1 base and J lost 1, with 16 bases in between. Germline CDR1 SGHDN, CDR2 FVKESK. As DNA, the CDR3 is TGTGCCAGCAGCCAAGCCGGTCGGGTGGGTTGGAACACCGGGGAGCTGTTTTTT. Amino acids: CASSQAGRVGWNTGELFF. Combining the CDR3 with reference TRBV14 and TRBJ2-2 gives the whole variable domain EAGVTQFPSHSVIEKGQTVTLRCDPISGHDNLYWYRRVMGKEIKFLLHFVKESKQDESGMPNNRFLAERTGGTYSTLKVQPAELEDSGVYFCASSQAGRVGWNTGELFFGEGSRLTVL.

This clonotype was counted a few times. The V gene is TRBV19, the J gene TRBJ1-2; 10 nucleotides align to TRBD1. V shed 3 bases, J shed 3 bases, and the junction held 10 bases outside the gene matches. The CDR3 has 17 residues. Germline assignment: CDR1 LNHDA and CDR2 SQIVND (reference sequence). The CDR3 region has the DNA TGTGCCAGTAGTATCCTCGGGGACAGGGGCCTCTACTATGGCTACACCTTC. Its translation: CASSILGDRGLYYGYTF.

This clonotype was counted a few times. This rearrangement joins TRBV19 to TRBJ1-5; tentative D call: TRBD1 (5 bases). The germline CDR1 and CDR2 sequences are LNHDA and SQIVND (reference sequence). The V gene lost 0 bases and the J gene lost 2 bases, with 14 bases spanning the gap. The CDR3 covers 17 residues. CDR3 nucleotides: TGTGCCAGTAGTATAGATCTTGCAGGGCCGGGCAATCAGCCCCAGCATTTT. This translates into CASSIDLAGPGNQPQHF.

This clonotype was detected ten times or more. The J gene is TRBJ1-5, the V gene TRBV6-2 or TRBV6-3, with D possibly being TRBD1 (5 bases). This CDR3 contains 13 residues. Germline assignment: CDR1 MNHEY and CDR2 SVGEGT. V was trimmed by 7 bases and J by 2 bases, leaving 9 bases between them. DNA of the CDR3: TGTGCCAGCACCGGGGCAGGCAATCAGCCCCAGCATTTT. Amino acids: CASTGAGNQPQHF.

Remarks on this clonotype: Because the CDR3 is missing its conserved closing phenylalanine or tryptophan, this is likely a read error. This chain uses TRBV9 with TRBJ1-3; D is perhaps TRBD1 (6 bases). This CDR3 has 17 residues. V was shortened by 3 bases and J by 0 bases, with 16 bases between the two germline ends. The V gene's germline CDR1 is SGDLS and CDR2 YYNGEE. CDR3 loop: CASSAPRDTSSGNTIYL. DNA of the CDR3: TGTGCCAGCAGCGCGCCGCGGGACACTAGCTCTGGAAACACCATATATCTT.

V gene TRBV28 combines with J gene TRBJ2-7, with 7 bases matching TRBD1. Germline V gene data show CDR1 as MDHEN and CDR2 as SYDVKM. Trimming at V came to 7 bases and at J to 4 bases, leaving 13 bases not matched to a gene. This CDR3 is built from 15 residues. CDR3 amino acids: CASINVGGRAYEQYF. The CDR3, as DNA: TGTGCCAGCATCAATGTAGGGGGCAGGGCTTACGAGCAGTACTTC. The entire variable domain, with the rest obtained from reference TRBV28 and TRBJ2-7, is as follows: DVKVTQSSRYLVKRTGEKVFLECVQDMDHENMFWYRQDPGLGLRLIYFSYDVKMKEKGDIPEGYSVSREKKERFSLILESASTNQTSMYLCASINVGGRAYEQYFGPGTRLTVT.

This clonotype was detected many times. The V gene is TRBV6-1, the J gene TRBJ1-2; D gene unclear. There are 13 residues in the CDR3. Germline V gene lookup returns CDR1 MNHNS and CDR2 SASEGT. V dropped 5 bases and J dropped 8 bases, with 15 bases sitting between them. The CDR3 sequence is CASSYHPKGGYTF. The DNA for the CDR3 is TGTGCCAGCAGTTATCATCCTAAAGGCGGCTACACCTTC.

The table lists this clonotype with many counts. The chain recombines TRBV2 with TRBJ2-3, with D maybe TRBD1 (5 bases). This CDR3 is built from 15 residues. The germline gives CDR1 SNHLY, CDR2 FYNNEI. Trimming took 2 bases from V and 4 from J, leaving 13 bases between them. Here the CDR3 DNA reads TGTGCCAGCAGTGAACAGGGATGGAGAGCAGATACGCAGTATTTT. It specifies CASSEQGWRADTQYF.

This clonotype was observed a handful of times. The chain links TRBV20-1 to TRBJ2-5; TRBD1 aligns across 10 bases. The length of the CDR3 is 14 residues. V was clipped by 5 bases and J by 3 bases; unmatched bases: 6. Germline-derived CDR1 and CDR2 are DFQATT and SNEGSKA (reference sequence). CDR3 region: CSAQDRGREETQYF. CDR3 sequence (DNA): TGCAGTGCTCAAGACAGGGGGCGAGAAGAGACCCAGTACTTC.

Only a few counts were recorded for this clonotype. V and J are TRBV6-1 and TRBJ2-3, with no clear D. The CDR3 sequence is 16 residues long. Germline lookup yields CDR1 MNHNS and CDR2 SASEGT. Trimming left V 7 bases short and J 0 bases short, with 17 bases between. This chain's CDR3 is CASIYTSVSSTDTQYF. CDR3 sequence (DNA): TGTGCCAGCATCTACACCAGCGTGTCTAGCACAGATACGCAGTATTTT.